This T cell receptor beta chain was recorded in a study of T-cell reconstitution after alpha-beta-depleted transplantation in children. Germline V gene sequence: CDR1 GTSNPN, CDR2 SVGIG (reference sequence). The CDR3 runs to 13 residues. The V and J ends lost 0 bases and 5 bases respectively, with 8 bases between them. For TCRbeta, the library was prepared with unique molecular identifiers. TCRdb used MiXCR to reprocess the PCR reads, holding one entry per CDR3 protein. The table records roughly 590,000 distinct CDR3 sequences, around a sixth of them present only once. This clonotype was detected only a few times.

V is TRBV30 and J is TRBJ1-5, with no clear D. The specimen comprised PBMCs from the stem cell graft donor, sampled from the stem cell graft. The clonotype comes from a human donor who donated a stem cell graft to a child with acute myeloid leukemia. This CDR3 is CAWSVSGDQPQHF. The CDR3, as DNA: TGTGCCTGGAGTGTATCCGGAGATCAGCCCCAGCATTTT.